This section outlines one T cell receptor beta chain sequence together with its context. The entry originates in a study of blood T cell repertoires in COVID-19. Whole-study context: T cells, B-cell-depleted T cells, or PBMCs supplied cDNA or gDNA.

Produced via immunoSEQ multiplex PCR; TCRdb's table is partial and in-frame only. The sample includes about 220,000 clones, 80% to 85% of them seen just once. V lost 0 bases to trimming and J lost 6 bases; unmatched junction nucleotides: 4. In germline, CDR1 is SQVTM, CDR2 ANQGSEA. The length of the CDR3 is 16 residues. The receptor's source is a woman in her 30s who had recovered from COVID-19. The sample taken for sequencing was peripheral blood. The rearrangement joins TRBV29-1 to TRBJ2-1; 14 bases match TRBD2. The CDR3 loop is CSVEDPGLAGVNEQFF. CDR3 nucleotides: TGCAGCGTTGAAGACCCGGGACTAGCGGGAGTCAATGAGCAGTTCTTC.